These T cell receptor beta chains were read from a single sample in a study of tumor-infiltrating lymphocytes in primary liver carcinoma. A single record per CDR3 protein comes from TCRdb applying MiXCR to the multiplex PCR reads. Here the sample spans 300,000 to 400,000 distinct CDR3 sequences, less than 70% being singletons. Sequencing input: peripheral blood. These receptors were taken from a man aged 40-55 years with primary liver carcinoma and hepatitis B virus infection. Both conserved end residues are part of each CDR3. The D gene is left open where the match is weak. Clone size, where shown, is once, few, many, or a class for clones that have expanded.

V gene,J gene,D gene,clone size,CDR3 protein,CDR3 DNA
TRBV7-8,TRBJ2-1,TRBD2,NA,CGSSLMPGLALYNEQFF,TGTGGCAGCAGCTTAATGCCGGGACTAGCACTTTACAATGAGCAGTTCTTC
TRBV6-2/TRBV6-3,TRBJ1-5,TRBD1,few,CASSLGKGASYSNQPQHF,TGTGCCAGCAGCCTCGGGAAGGGGGCATCCTATAGCAATCAGCCCCAGCATTTT
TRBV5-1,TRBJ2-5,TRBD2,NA,CASSRGLGLAGEETQYF,TGCGCCAGCAGCAGGGGTCTAGGACTAGCGGGCGAAGAGACCCAGTACTTC
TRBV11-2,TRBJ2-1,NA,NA,CASLKTRNEQFF,TGTGCCAGCCTCAAGACTCGTAATGAGCAATTCTTC
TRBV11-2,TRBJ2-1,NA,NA,CASSSDCIEQFF,TGTGCCAGCAGCTCGGACTGCATTGAGCAGTTCTTC
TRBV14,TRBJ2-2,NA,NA,CVSSQTRARNGELFF,TGTGTCAGCAGCCAGACAAGAGCAAGGAACGGGGAGCTGTTTTTT
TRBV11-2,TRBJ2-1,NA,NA,CDSSPGGGADNEQFF,TGTGACAGCAGCCCAGGTGGGGGAGCCGACAATGAGCAGTTCTTC
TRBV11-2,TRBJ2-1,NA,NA,CASSIAWISCNEQFF,TGTGCCAGCAGCATAGCGTGGATCTCCTGCAATGAGCAGTTCTTC
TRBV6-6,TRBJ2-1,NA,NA,CASSDTAGSVLDEQFF,TGTGCCAGCAGTGATACAGCGGGTTCAGTTTTAGATGAGCAGTTCTTC
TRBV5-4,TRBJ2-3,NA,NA,CASSPESTSTDTQYF,TGTGCCAGCAGCCCGGAATCGACTAGCACAGATACGCAGTATTTT
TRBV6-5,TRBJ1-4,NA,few,CASSPTRVEKLFF,TGTGCCAGCAGTCCAACGCGGGTTGAAAAACTGTTTTTT
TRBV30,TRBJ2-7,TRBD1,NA,CDWSDDRGYEQYF,TGTGACTGGAGTGACGACAGGGGATACGAGCAGTACTTC
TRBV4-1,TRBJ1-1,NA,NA,CASSQVEVDGKAFF,TGCGCCAGCAGCCAAGTGGAAGTTGACGGAAAAGCTTTCTTT
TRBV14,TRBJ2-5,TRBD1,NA,CASSQDSGTALLETQYF,TGTGCCAGCAGCCAAGATAGTGGGACAGCCCTCCTGGAGACCCAGTACTTC
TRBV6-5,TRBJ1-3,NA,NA,CASSYSEPTAGNTIYF,TGTGCCAGCAGTTACTCTGAACCAACCGCTGGAAACACCATATATTTT
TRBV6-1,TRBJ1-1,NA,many,CASSSRGMGTEAFF,TGTGCCAGCAGTTCCAGGGGAATGGGCACTGAAGCTTTCTTT
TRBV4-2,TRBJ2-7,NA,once,CDSNQGLSGFTYEQYF,TGTGACAGCAACCAAGGGCTTAGCGGCTTTACATACGAGCAGTACTTC
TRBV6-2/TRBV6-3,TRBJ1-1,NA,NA,CASSPNRRNIEAFF,TGTGCCAGCAGTCCAAACCGCAGGAACATTGAAGCTTTCTTT
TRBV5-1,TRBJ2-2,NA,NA,CASRLDRSNTGELFF,TGCGCCAGCAGGCTAGACAGGTCGAACACCGGGGAGCTGTTTTTT
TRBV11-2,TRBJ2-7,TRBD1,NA,CANSFVVLRDSYSYEQYF,TGTGCCAACAGCTTTGTTGTGTTACGGGACAGTTACTCCTACGAGCAGTATTTC
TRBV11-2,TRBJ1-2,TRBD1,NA,CARRNARDRNFDYTF,TGTGCCAGGAGAAACGCCCGGGACAGGAACTTCGACTACACCTTC
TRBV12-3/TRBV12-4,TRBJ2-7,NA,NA,CASSSGQTPPSEQYF,TGTGCCAGCAGTTCAGGACAGACCCCTCCCTCCGAGCAGTACTTC
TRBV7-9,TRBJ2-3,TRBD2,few,CASSYGTSGSTDTQYF,TGTGCCAGCAGCTATGGGACTAGCGGGAGCACAGATACGCAGTATTTT
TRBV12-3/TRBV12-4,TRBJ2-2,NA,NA,CANRLQVGEVGELFF,TGTGCCAACAGGCTACAGGTCGGGGAGGTCGGGGAGTTGTTTTTT
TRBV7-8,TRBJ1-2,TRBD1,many,CASSGAQGAVRGYTF,TGTGCCAGCAGTGGGGCACAGGGGGCTGTGAGAGGCTACACCTTC
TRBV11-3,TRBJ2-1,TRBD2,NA,CASSLAGRNHNEQFF,TGTGCCAGCAGCCTAGCGGGAAGGAACCACAATGAGCAGTTCTTC
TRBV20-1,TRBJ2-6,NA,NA,CSVSRAASGANVLTF,TGCAGTGTCAGTCGCGCAGCCTCTGGGGCCAACGTCCTGACTTTC
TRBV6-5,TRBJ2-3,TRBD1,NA,CANSFRDRGDTQYF,TGTGCCAACAGTTTCCGGGACAGGGGTGATACGCAATATTTT
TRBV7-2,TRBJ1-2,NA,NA,CASSPFTNYGYTF,TGTGCCAGCAGCCCCTTCACTAACTATGGCTACACCTTC
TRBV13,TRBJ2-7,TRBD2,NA,CTSSSASGSYEQYF,TGTACCAGCAGCTCCGCTAGCGGCTCCTACGAGCAGTACTTC